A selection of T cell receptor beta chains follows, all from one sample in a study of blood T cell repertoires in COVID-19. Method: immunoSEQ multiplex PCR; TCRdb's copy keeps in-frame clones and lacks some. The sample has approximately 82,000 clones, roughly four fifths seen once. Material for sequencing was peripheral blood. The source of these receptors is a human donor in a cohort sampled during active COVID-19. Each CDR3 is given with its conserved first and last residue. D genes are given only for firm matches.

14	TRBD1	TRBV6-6	CASSSTGVTYEQYF
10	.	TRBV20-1	CSATDTEAFF
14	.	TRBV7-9	CASSLDAYNTEAFF
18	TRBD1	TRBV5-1	CASSPQGAVDSWTDTQYF
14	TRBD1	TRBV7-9	CASSRTGGSKGYTF
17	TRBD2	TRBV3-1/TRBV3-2	CASSQALAVLAADTQYF
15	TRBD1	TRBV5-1	CASSFPSGTGEGYTF
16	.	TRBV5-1	CASSLVESQSGSPLHF
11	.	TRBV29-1	CSVERSGKQYF
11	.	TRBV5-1	CASSFGNEQFF
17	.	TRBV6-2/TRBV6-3	CASSYGSASSYNSPLHF
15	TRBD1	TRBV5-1	CASSFRMDRADTQYF
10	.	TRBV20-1	CSVGDQPQHF
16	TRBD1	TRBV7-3	CASSGSGGQGPVGYTF
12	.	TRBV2	CASSGTDSPLHF
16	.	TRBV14	CASSQVGQVNTGELFF
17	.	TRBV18	CASSPTRGTGMNTEAFF
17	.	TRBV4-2	CASSQEMAGSVVRELFF
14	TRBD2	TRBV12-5	CASGFGGTWDEQYF
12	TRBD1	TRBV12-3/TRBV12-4	CASSATGPEAFF
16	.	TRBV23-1	CASSQSESEADSEQFF
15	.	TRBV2	CASSAGSPSTDTQYF
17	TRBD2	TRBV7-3	CASSLTTSGGAKNIQYF
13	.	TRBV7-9	CASRPQGSGELFF
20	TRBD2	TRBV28	CASSLDPGTLGLALSYEQYF
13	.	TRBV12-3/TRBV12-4	CASSLGLWEIQYF
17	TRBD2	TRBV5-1	CASSSGLAGTSKNIQYF
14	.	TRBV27	CASSSNRANYGYTF
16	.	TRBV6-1	CASSAILAVPGNEQFF
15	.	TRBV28	CASSSSNGGSYEQYF
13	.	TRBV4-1	CASSQDRFRDYTF
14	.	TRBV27	CASSLSWANYEQYF
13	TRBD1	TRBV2	CATTGQGGSPLHF
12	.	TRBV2	CASSEPGYGYTF
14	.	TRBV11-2	CASSLVLAYNEQFF
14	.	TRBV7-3	CASSLLGANTEAFF
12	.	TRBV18	CASSTGRYEQYF
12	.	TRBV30	CAWVTGRYGYTF
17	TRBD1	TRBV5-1	CASSPKDRGTLTDTQYF
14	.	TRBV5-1	CASSFQGKGTEAFF
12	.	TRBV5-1	CASSLDGYEQYF
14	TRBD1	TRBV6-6	CASSYGTGVYGYTF
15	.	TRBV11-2	CASSLDGGTNEKLFF
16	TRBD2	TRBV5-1	CASSLVGLAGQETQYF
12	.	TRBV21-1	CAGDRYNSPLHF
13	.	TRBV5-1	CASSPQANTEAFF
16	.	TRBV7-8	CASSSPQGTSGNTIYF
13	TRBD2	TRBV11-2	CASSPGLVGTQYF
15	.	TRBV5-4	CASSLGGPYQETQYF
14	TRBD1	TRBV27	CASKPGQLNTEAFF
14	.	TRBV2	CASSATGNNQPQHF
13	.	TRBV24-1	CATSDPNKETQYF
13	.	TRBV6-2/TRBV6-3	CASSSLGFTEAFF
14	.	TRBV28	CASSSPGFSYGYTF
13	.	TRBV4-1	CASSRLVGETQYF